The entry below describes one TCR beta chain. The same CDR3 is also encoded by other DNA sequences in this sample. Sequencing was performed with immunoSEQ multiplex PCR; in TCRdb, only in-frame clones are kept and a portion is missing. The sample has about 640,000 clones; approximately 75% are singletons. CDR1 MDHEN and CDR2 SYDVKM come from the germline V gene. This CDR3 contains 13 residues. V shed 6 bases and J 5 bases; nucleotides not matched to a gene: 6. The sample originates from a study of shared clonotypes between healthy human individuals. Study information: Used for every donor were three CD4 naive, three CD4 memory, two CD8 naive and one CD8 memory plate.

The receptor was derived from a woman aged 30 to 39 in good health. The chain has TRBV28 and TRBJ2-5; TRBD1 aligns across 7 bases. The sequenced sample was memory CD4+ T cells sorted from blood. The subset was: CD45RA-negative fraction. The CDR3 sequence: CASRRQGGETQYF. The CDR3 coding sequence is TGTGCCAGCAGGCGACAGGGCGGGGAGACCCAGTACTTC.